The rows below give T cell receptor beta chains drawn from one sample of a study of response to subunit inactivated influenza vaccine. From the RT-PCR reads, TCRdb called clonotypes with MiXCR, one entry per CDR3 protein. The sample has about 830,000 distinct CDR3 sequences, less than 20% seen once. This specimen consisted of PBMCs from blood, obtained 4 to 6 days after vaccination. These receptors originate from a man aged 50 or older who received an inactivated influenza vaccine. CDR3s include the opening cysteine and the closing phenylalanine or tryptophan. Each record gives: clone size, J gene, D gene, V gene, CDR3 length, CDR3 protein, CDR3 DNA. A D gene is named only where the DNA matches it firmly. Clone size is stated in some rows and not others, as once, few, many or a class when expanded.

>few|TRBJ2-7|TRBD1|TRBV7-2|15
CASSTTGQLNYEQYF
TGTGCCAGCAGCACTACGGGACAGCTAAACTACGAGCAGTACTTC
>few|TRBJ1-1|-|TRBV15|19
CATSRPSRRGGEGVTEAFF
TGTGCCACCAGCAGACCCTCCCGGCGGGGGGGAGAGGGAGTCACTGAAGCTTTCTTT
>few|TRBJ2-1|-|TRBV6-4|18
CASSDSKQQGPHYNEQFF
TGTGCCAGCAGTGACTCGAAACAACAGGGACCACATTACAATGAGCAGTTCTTC
>few|TRBJ1-5|-|TRBV6-6|13
CASTPQGNQPQHF
TGTGCCAGCACCCCCCAGGGCAATCAGCCCCAGCATTTT
>-|TRBJ1-1|-|TRBV4-2|15
CASSHLGRGGTEAFF
TGTGCCAGCAGCCACCTGGGGAGGGGAGGAACTGAAGCTTTCTTT
>-|TRBJ1-5|TRBD1|TRBV10-3|19
CAISPGQGAASRSNQPQHF
TGTGCCATCAGTCCGGGACAGGGGGCTGCGTCTAGGAGCAATCAGCCCCAGCATTTT
>-|TRBJ1-6|-|TRBV20-1|13
CSAGKTVASPLHF
TGCAGTGCCGGGAAGACAGTCGCTTCACCCCTCCACTTT
>-|TRBJ2-1|TRBD2|TRBV12-3/TRBV12-4|15
CASSLLIAGAVEQFF
TGTGCCAGCAGTTTGTTGATAGCGGGAGCTGTTGAGCAGTTCTTC
>-|TRBJ2-4|-|TRBV12-3/TRBV12-4|15
CASSFRDGAKNIQYF
TGTGCCAGCAGTTTTAGGGATGGGGCCAAAAACATTCAGTACTTC
>few|TRBJ2-7|-|TRBV6-5|16
CASSYGGRGAVYEQYF
TGTGCCAGCAGTTACGGCGGCAGGGGGGCCGTCTACGAGCAGTACTTC
>few|TRBJ2-6|-|TRBV30|16
CAWSVPTVSGANVLTF
TGTGCCTGGAGTGTCCCGACAGTCTCTGGGGCCAACGTCCTGACTTTC
>few|TRBJ2-1|TRBD2|TRBV11-2|15
CASSLVPGGLDEQFF
TGTGCCAGCAGCTTAGTTCCGGGGGGGCTCGATGAGCAGTTCTTC
>once|TRBJ2-1|TRBD1|TRBV18|15
CASSPARTGNNEQFF
TGTGCCAGCTCACCGGCGAGGACAGGGAACAATGAGCAGTTCTTC
>few|TRBJ2-7|-|TRBV4-3|15
CASSQGQAVTYEQYF
TGCGCCAGCAGCCAAGGACAGGCAGTAACCTACGAGCAGTACTTC
>-|TRBJ2-5|-|TRBV5-1|15
CASSLGGRGAETQYF
TGCGCCAGCAGCTTGGGCGGACGCGGAGCGGAGACCCAGTACTTC
>-|TRBJ2-7|-|TRBV6-5|14
CASSYGSGGYEQYF
TGTGCCAGCAGTTACGGCTCGGGCGGTTACGAGCAGTACTTC
>few|TRBJ2-1|TRBD2|TRBV5-6|17
CASSFRIAGDAYNEQFF
TGTGCCAGCAGCTTCAGAATAGCGGGAGATGCCTACAATGAGCAGTTCTTC
>-|TRBJ1-1|TRBD1|TRBV6-5|16
CASSYHRGLMGTEAFF
TGTGCCAGCAGTTACCACAGGGGGTTAATGGGCACTGAAGCTTTCTTT
>many|TRBJ2-2|-|TRBV6-5|14
CASSYDRGTGELFF
TGTGCCAGCAGTTATGACAGAGGGACCGGGGAGCTGTTTTTT
>-|TRBJ2-1|TRBD2|TRBV5-5|15
CASSLAAGGPLEQFF
TGTGCCAGCAGCTTGGCTGCGGGAGGTCCCCTTGAGCAGTTCTTC
>few|TRBJ2-5|-|TRBV28|13
CASSIGGAGTQYF
TGTGCCAGCTCAATAGGGGGGGCCGGGACCCAGTACTTC
>-|TRBJ2-7|TRBD1|TRBV7-9|15
CASSVTGKSSYEQYF
TGTGCCAGCAGTGTGACAGGGAAGAGCTCCTACGAGCAGTACTTC
>-|TRBJ2-3|-|TRBV18|13
CASSPPITDTQYF
TGTGCCAGCTCACCACCCATAACAGATACGCAGTATTTT
>-|TRBJ2-3|-|TRBV27|14
CATAVLPSTDTQYF
TGTGCCACCGCCGTTCTACCTAGCACAGATACGCAGTATTTT
>-|TRBJ2-7|TRBD1|TRBV20-1|14
CSARKQGAPYEQYF
TGCAGTGCTAGAAAACAGGGGGCCCCCTACGAGCAGTACTTC
>many|TRBJ1-2|TRBD1|TRBV28|14
CASSSGQGALGYTF
TGTGCCAGCAGTTCAGGACAGGGGGCCCTTGGCTACACCTTC
>-|TRBJ1-2|TRBD1|TRBV7-2|16
CASSSVPGQGVHGYAF
TGTGCCAGCAGCTCAGTTCCGGGACAGGGGGTTCATGGCTACGCCTTC
>-|TRBJ2-4|TRBD1|TRBV20-1|14
CSASTGVAKNIQYF
TGCAGTGCAAGCACAGGGGTAGCCAAAAACATTCAGTACTTC
>-|TRBJ2-1|TRBD2|TRBV3-1|15
CASSPTSGGAVEQFF
TGTGCCAGCAGCCCCACTAGCGGGGGGGCGGTTGAGCAGTTCTTC
>-|TRBJ2-7|TRBD2|TRBV28|14
CASSRSGSPYEQYF
TGTGCCAGCAGTCGTAGCGGGAGCCCCTACGAGCAGTACTTC
>-|TRBJ2-2|-|TRBV10-3|19
CAISERGLGGRGRTGELFF
TGTGCCATCAGTGAGCGAGGGCTAGGGGGTCGTGGACGGACCGGGGAGCTGTTTTTT
>-|TRBJ2-7|-|TRBV5-1|15
CASSFGQSPSYEQYF
TGCGCCAGCAGCTTCGGGCAGTCACCCAGCTACGAGCAGTACTTC
>-|TRBJ2-3|-|TRBV3-1|13
CASSQDRANTQYF
TGTGCCAGCAGCCAAGATCGGGCGAATACGCAGTATTTT
>-|TRBJ2-7|-|TRBV7-9|14
CASSLAAGRDEQYF
TGTGCCAGCAGCTTAGCAGCAGGGCGGGACGAGCAGTACTTC
>few|TRBJ1-1|-|TRBV4-1|15
CASSQVSRGDTEAFF
TGCGCCAGCAGCCAAGTGTCACGGGGTGACACTGAAGCTTTCTTT
>few|TRBJ2-7|-|TRBV6-1|18
CASSASYSGEGAYYEQYF
TGTGCCAGCAGCGCTTCGTACTCCGGGGAGGGGGCATACTACGAGCAGTACTTC
>few|TRBJ2-5|-|TRBV28|14
CASSLDQGTETQYF
TGTGCCAGCAGTTTGGATCAAGGGACGGAGACCCAGTACTTC
>-|TRBJ1-1|-|TRBV12-3/TRBV12-4|15
CASSFGRQIHTEAFF
TGTGCCAGCAGTTTTGGCCGACAGATCCACACTGAAGCTTTCTTT
>-|TRBJ1-5|-|TRBV20-1|12
CSARESGQPQHF
TGCAGTGCTAGAGAGTCGGGGCAGCCCCAGCATTTT
>-|TRBJ2-5|-|TRBV6-1|14
CASSREGLQETQYF
TGTGCCAGCAGCCGAGAAGGACTCCAAGAGACCCAGTACTTC